The 21 T cell receptor beta chains below all came from one sample that was sequenced in a study of cytomegalovirus exposure and HLA in healthy donors. Vbeta (60) and Jbeta (13) primers were used in the PCR. Profiled with immunoSEQ multiplex PCR; TCRdb holds only in-frame clones, not every one. Of roughly 110,000 clones listed, roughly 82% are singletons. Sequencing was done on a sample of PBMCs. Receptor source: a male donor in good health and CMV-seronegative.

This clone was counted between two and nine times. The chain recombines TRBV30 with TRBJ2-3; no reliable D call. Trimming cost V 2 bases and J 4 bases, with 4 bases left between them. Germline CDR1 is GTSNPN and CDR2 is SVGIG (reference sequence). This CDR3 has 11 amino acids. CDR3 protein: CAWSSSDTQYF. CDR3 DNA sequence: TGTGCCTGGAGTTCGTCAGATACGCAGTATTTT.

This sequence joins TRBV27 and TRBJ1-5; weak D call: TRBD1 (5 bases). The CDR3 length is 15 residues. The V end was cut by 2 bases, the J end by 3 bases, with 11 bases between. Germline CDR1 MNHEY, CDR2 SMNVEV (reference sequence). The CDR3 here is CASSLGARYNQPQHF. For the CDR3, the DNA is TGTGCCAGCAGTTTAGGGGCGCGATACAATCAGCCCCAGCATTTT.

V is TRBV30 and J is TRBJ1-3; D ambiguous. The CDR3 has 13 amino acids. Trimming cost V 4 bases and J 0 bases, with 7 bases left between them. Germline V gene sequence: CDR1 GTSNPN, CDR2 SVGIG (reference sequence). CDR3 sequence reads: CAWNSLSGNTIYF. CDR3 nucleotide sequence: TGTGCCTGGAACTCACTCTCTGGAAACACCATATATTTT.

This clone was seen a single time. The chain has TRBV2 and TRBJ1-5; 8 bases map to TRBD1. This CDR3 spans 15 amino acids. After removal of 5 bases from V and 4 bases from J, the junction contained 7 bases not matched to a gene. The germline CDR1 and CDR2 sequences are SNHLY and FYNNEI. This CDR3 reads CASSIDRGGNQPQHF. The CDR3 bases are TGTGCCAGCAGTATAGACAGGGGAGGGAATCAGCCCCAGCATTTT.

The chain joins TRBV15 to TRBJ1-4, with 12 bases fitting TRBD1. Germline lookup yields CDR1 LNHNV and CDR2 YYDKDF (reference sequence). V lost 5 bases to trimming and J lost 7 bases; unmatched junction nucleotides: 14. There are 18 residues in the CDR3. The CDR3 reads CATSLPPGQGARVEKLFF. Written as DNA, the CDR3 is TGTGCCACCAGCCTCCCCCCGGGACAGGGGGCCCGGGTTGAAAAACTGTTTTTT.

This clone has just a few counts. V and J are TRBV10-1 and TRBJ2-3; D may be TRBD2 (5 bases). This CDR3 contains 15 residues. The germline V gene has CDR1 WNHNN and CDR2 SYGVQD (reference sequence). Trimming took 3 bases from V and 5 from J, leaving 15 bases between them. CDR3 DNA sequence: TGCGCCAGCAGTGAATTTACGGGGAAGGAAGATACGCAGTATTTT. This encodes CASSEFTGKEDTQYF.

This chain joins TRBV27 and TRBJ2-3; 9 nucleotides match TRBD1. With V trimmed by 5 bases and J by 13 bases, 16 bases remained unmatched. CDR1 and CDR2 (germline): MNHEY, SMNVEV (reference sequence). This CDR3 has 15 residues. The CDR3 sequence is CASSGTGTGTVVKYF. DNA of the CDR3: TGTGCCAGCAGTGGCACCGGGACAGGGACCGTTGTGAAGTATTTT.

The V gene is TRBV20-1, the J gene TRBJ1-1, with no clear D. Trimming cost V 4 bases and J 11 bases, with 14 bases left between them. The CDR3 has 11 amino acids. Germline lookup yields CDR1 DFQATT and CDR2 SNEGSKA (reference sequence). The CDR3 spells CSAKDTSGAFF. Here the CDR3 DNA reads TGCAGTGCTAAAGACACCTCCGGGGCTTTCTTT.

The V and J genes are TRBV27 and TRBJ2-5, with a tentative D call TRBD2 (5 bases). Looked up from germline, CDR1 is MNHEY and CDR2 is SMNVEV (reference sequence). V dropped 4 bases and J dropped 11 bases, with 14 bases sitting between them. The length of the CDR3 is 12 residues. The CDR3, as DNA: TGTGCCAGCAGTTCAAGGATGTGGGAGCAGTACTTC. This encodes CASSSRMWEQYF.

J is TRBJ2-2 and V is TRBV29-1, with TRBD2 matching 15 bases. The CDR3 runs to 15 residues. From germline, CDR1 is SQVTM and CDR2 ANQGSEA. V was pared by 5 bases and J by 6 bases, with 4 bases of the junction left unmatched. CDR3 DNA sequence: TGCAGCGTTTCCGGGACTAGCGGGAGGTCCGGGGAGCTGTTTTTT. As protein: CSVSGTSGRSGELFF.

Note on this clone: The germline gene is not matched at one end of the junction; a read error may be the cause. The chain is built from TRBV19 and TRBJ1-6, with 8 bases that match TRBD1. Germline V gene sequence: CDR1 LNHDA, CDR2 SQIVND (reference sequence). This CDR3 has 12 amino acids. As DNA, the CDR3 is TGTGCCAGTAGTAAAGGGGACAGGCCCCTTACCTTT. Protein product: CASSKGDRPLTF.

This sequence joins TRBV5-1 and TRBJ2-7; 8 nucleotides match TRBD2. CDR1 and CDR2 (germline): SGHRS, YFSETQ. V lost 0 bases, J lost 4 bases, and 9 bases stayed unmatched. CDR3 length: 16 amino acids. CDR3 DNA sequence: TGCGCCAGCAGCTTGGCCTGGGGACTAGTGGAATACGAGCAGTACTTC. Its translation is CASSLAWGLVEYEQYF. Together with reference TRBV5-1 and TRBJ2-7, the CDR3 gives the full variable domain: KAGVTQTPRYLIKTRGQQVTLSCSPISGHRSVSWYQQTPGQGLQFLFEYFSETQRNKGNFPGRFSGRQFSNSRSEMNVSTLELGDSALYLCASSLAWGLVEYEQYFGPGTRLTVT.

The chain combines TRBV9 with TRBJ2-5; 7 bases align to TRBD2. This CDR3 is 15 amino acids long. CDR1 and CDR2 from the germline V gene are SGDLS and YYNGEE. V trimming: 4 bases; J trimming: 4 bases; junction bases outside the gene matches: 10. DNA of the CDR3: TGTGCCAGCAGCCGCGGGGGATGGGCCCGAGAGACCCAGTACTTC. Translating it yields CASSRGGWARETQYF.

This chain joins TRBV7-6 and TRBJ2-2; D is perhaps TRBD1 (6 bases). The CDR3 totals 17 residues. Germline values: CDR1 SGHVS, CDR2 FNYEAQ. The V end was cut by 4 bases, the J end by 4 bases, with 19 bases between. The CDR3 coding sequence is TGTGCCAGCAGCTCAACAGCTCAGGGGCGAACCACCGGGGAGCTGTTTTTT. Its protein is CASSSTAQGRTTGELFF.

This clone was seen a few times. J is TRBJ2-1 and V is TRBV6-4, with 7 bases fitting TRBD1. Germline V gene lookup returns CDR1 MRHNA and CDR2 SNTAGT. The CDR3 sequence is 15 residues long. The V segment lost 6 bases and the J segment 3 bases; nucleotides outside the gene matches: 8. The CDR3 sequence: CASSTGQGDYNEQFF. The CDR3 region has the DNA TGTGCCAGCAGCACCGGGCAGGGGGACTACAATGAGCAGTTCTTC.

This clone was observed a handful of times. The chain carries TRBV5-1 and TRBJ2-1, with 13 bases that match TRBD2. The CDR3 length is 18 residues. Germline V gene lookup returns CDR1 SGHRS and CDR2 YFSETQ. The trim removed 6 bases at V and 6 bases at J, leaving 15 bases unmatched. CDR3 DNA: TGCGCCAGCACCAACCTCTGGACTAGCGGGAGTCAGGGCAATGAGCAGTTCTTC. This encodes CASTNLWTSGSQGNEQFF. Combining the CDR3 with reference TRBV5-1 and TRBJ2-1 gives the whole variable domain KAGVTQTPRYLIKTRGQQVTLSCSPISGHRSVSWYQQTPGQGLQFLFEYFSETQRNKGNFPGRFSGRQFSNSRSEMNVSTLELGDSALYLCASTNLWTSGSQGNEQFFGPGTRLTVL.

V gene TRBV2 combines with J gene TRBJ1-1, with 8 bases that match TRBD1. CDR1 is SNHLY, CDR2 FYNNEI, per germline. The CDR3 loop spans 12 amino acids. V shed 7 bases and J 5 bases; nucleotides not matched to a gene: 3. The CDR3 loop is CASTQGATEAFF. As DNA, the CDR3 is TGTGCCAGCACCCAGGGGGCAACTGAAGCTTTCTTT.

The J gene is TRBJ2-7, the V gene TRBV27; 8 bases line up with TRBD1. Germline CDR1 is MNHEY and CDR2 is SMNVEV (reference sequence). Trimming cost V 0 bases and J 2 bases; bases outside gene matches: 12. This CDR3 region has 18 residues. The CDR3: CASSLSPGGLNKAYEQYF. CDR3 nucleotides: TGTGCCAGCAGTTTATCTCCAGGGGGCCTCAACAAAGCCTACGAGCAGTACTTC.

The chain recombines TRBV5-1 with TRBJ2-5; 7 positions agree with TRBD2. Trimming at V came to 4 bases and at J to 6 bases, leaving 9 bases not matched to a gene. CDR3 size: 14 residues. CDR1 SGHRS and CDR2 YFSETQ come from the germline V gene. CDR3 coding DNA: TGCGCCAGCAGCCTAGGGGCGGGAGCACAGACCCAGTACTTC. It codes for CASSLGAGAQTQYF.

The V and J genes are TRBV25-1 and TRBJ2-2, with 9 bases aligning to TRBD1. Looked up from germline, CDR1 is MGHDK and CDR2 is SYGVNS. The V gene end was trimmed by 4 bases and the J gene end by 5 bases; junction bases not matched to a gene: 11. The CDR3 has 17 residues. The CDR3 bases are TGTGCCAGCAGTGGCATCACAGGGGGCAGTTTGACCGGGGAGCTGTTTTTT. This encodes CASSGITGGSLTGELFF.

The chain carries TRBV28 and TRBJ1-1, with 7 bases lining up with TRBD1. Looked up from germline, CDR1 is MDHEN and CDR2 is SYDVKM. CDR3 length: 14 residues. V dropped 2 bases and J dropped 9; count of bases not matched to a gene: 9. The DNA for the CDR3 is TGTGCCAGCAGTTTAGCCCGGACAGGTCTGAAAGCTTTCTTT. This sequence encodes CASSLARTGLKAFF.